The 5 T cell receptor beta chains in this list originate from one sample, sequenced in a study of blood T cell repertoires in COVID-19. Profiled with immunoSEQ multiplex PCR; TCRdb holds only in-frame clones, not every one. The sample carries roughly 280,000 clones, approximately 85% recorded once. The sequenced sample consisted of peripheral blood. The receptors stem from a woman in her seventies with acute or convalescent COVID-19.

V is TRBV25-1 and J is TRBJ1-5; a weak D match, TRBD1 (6 bases). Germline values: CDR1 MGHDK, CDR2 SYGVNS. V was trimmed by 4 bases and J by 9 bases, leaving 13 bases between them. There are 13 residues in the CDR3. The CDR3 bases are TGTGCCAGCAGTGGGGGGGGCCAAAGGCCCCAGCATTTT. It translates to CASSGGGQRPQHF.

This clone was picked up one time. This chain connects TRBV2 to TRBJ1-2; weak D call: TRBD1 (6 bases). The CDR3 extends over 12 amino acids. V was pared by 5 bases and J by 13 bases, with 17 bases between. CDR1 SNHLY and CDR2 FYNNEI come from the germline V gene. The CDR3, as DNA: TGTGCCAGCAGTCGAGACAGGACCCTGGCCACCTTC. It translates to CASSRDRTLATF.

The rearrangement uses TRBV19 and TRBJ2-2; 7 nucleotides align to TRBD1. Germline V gene sequence: CDR1 LNHDA, CDR2 SQIVND (reference sequence). V lost 9 bases and J lost 4; bases outside the gene matches: 8. The CDR3 has 14 amino acids. CDR3 bases: TGTGCCAGCCGAAGCGACAGGGCCACCGGGGAGCTGTTTTTT. This translates into CASRSDRATGELFF.

The chain joins TRBV6-1 to TRBJ1-2, with D perhaps matching TRBD1 (5 bases). The CDR3 loop spans 15 amino acids. In germline, CDR1 is MNHNS, CDR2 SASEGT. Between the trimmed V and J ends, which lost 3 bases and 4 bases, there was a span of 15 bases. This chain's CDR3 is CASSDQGAGFYGYTF. Written as DNA, the CDR3 is TGTGCCAGCAGTGATCAGGGAGCGGGGTTCTATGGCTACACCTTC.

This clone was found once. The chain couples TRBV12-3 or TRBV12-4 to TRBJ1-2; D is uncertain. V was pared by 6 bases and J by 7 bases, with 15 bases between. The CDR3 is made up of 13 amino acids. CDR3 protein: CASSRGREFGYTF. The CDR3 DNA reads TGTGCCAGCAGCCGAGGGAGGGAGTTTGGCTACACCTTC.